These 3 T cell receptor beta chains originate from one sample sequenced in a study of blood T cell repertoires in COVID-19. This table comes from immunoSEQ multiplex PCR, and its TCRdb copy is limited to in-frame clones, with some not included. The profile shows about 44,000 clones, roughly nine tenths of them singletons. Source material: peripheral blood. The origin of the receptors is a man between 65 and 85 years old with active COVID-19.

The chain couples TRBV6-1 to TRBJ1-1, with a possible D match to TRBD1 (6 bases). The ends were cut back, 1 base at V and 3 bases at J, with 12 bases in the middle. This CDR3 comprises 15 residues. In germline, CDR1 is MNHNS, CDR2 SASEGT. Here the CDR3 DNA reads TGTGCCAGCAGTGAAGTACCAGGGGCCGACACTGAAGCTTTCTTT. Protein: CASSEVPGADTEAFF.

V and J are TRBV3-1 (or the pseudogene TRBV3-2) and TRBJ2-2; weak D call: TRBD2 (6 bases). Per germline, CDR1 LGHDT and CDR2 YNNKEL (reference sequence). Deletions cut 1 base from V and 4 bases from J, with 13 bases between. The CDR3 contains 16 residues. The CDR3 nucleotides are TGTGCCAGCAGCCAAGGAGGAGGGGTGGCCACCGGGGAGCTGTTTTTT. It yields the protein CASSQGGGVATGELFF.

The count of this clone is one. The chain uses TRBV20-1 and TRBJ2-1, with 12 positions matching TRBD2. Losses at the gene ends were 3 bases for V and 6 bases for J; bases not matched to a gene: 9. The CDR3 is 16 amino acids. The germline V gene has CDR1 DFQATT and CDR2 SNEGSKA (reference sequence). In DNA, the CDR3 is TGCAGTGCTAGTCGGCCTAGCGGGGGGGCGGTCAATGAGCAGTTCTTC. Residues: CSASRPSGGAVNEQFF.